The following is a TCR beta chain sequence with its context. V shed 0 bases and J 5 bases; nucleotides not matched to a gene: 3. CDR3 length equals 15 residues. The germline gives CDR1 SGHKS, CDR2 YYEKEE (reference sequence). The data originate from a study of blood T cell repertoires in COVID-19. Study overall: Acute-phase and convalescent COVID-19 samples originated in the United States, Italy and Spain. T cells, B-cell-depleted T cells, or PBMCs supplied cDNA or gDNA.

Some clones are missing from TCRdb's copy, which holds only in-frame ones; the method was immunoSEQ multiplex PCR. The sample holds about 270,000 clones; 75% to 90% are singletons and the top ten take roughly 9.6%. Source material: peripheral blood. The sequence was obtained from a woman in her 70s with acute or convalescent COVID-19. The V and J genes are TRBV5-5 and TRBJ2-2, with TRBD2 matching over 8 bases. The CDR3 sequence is CASSLDTGGTGELFF. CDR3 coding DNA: TGTGCCAGCAGCTTGGACACGGGGGGGACCGGGGAGCTGTTTTTT.